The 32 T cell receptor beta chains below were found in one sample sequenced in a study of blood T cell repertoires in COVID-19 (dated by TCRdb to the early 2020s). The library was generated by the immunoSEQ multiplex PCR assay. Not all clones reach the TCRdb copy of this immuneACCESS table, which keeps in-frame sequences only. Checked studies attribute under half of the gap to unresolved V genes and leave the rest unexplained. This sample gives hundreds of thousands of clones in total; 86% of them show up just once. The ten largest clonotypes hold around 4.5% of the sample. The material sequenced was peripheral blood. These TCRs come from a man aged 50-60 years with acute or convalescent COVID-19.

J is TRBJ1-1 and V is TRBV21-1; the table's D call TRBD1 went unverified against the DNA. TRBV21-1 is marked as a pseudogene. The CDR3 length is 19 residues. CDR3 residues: CASSPRLVARGLIDTEAFF. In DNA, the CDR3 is TGTGCCAGCAGCCCCCGGCTCGTTGCAAGGGGGCTCATTGACACTGAAGCTTTCTTT.

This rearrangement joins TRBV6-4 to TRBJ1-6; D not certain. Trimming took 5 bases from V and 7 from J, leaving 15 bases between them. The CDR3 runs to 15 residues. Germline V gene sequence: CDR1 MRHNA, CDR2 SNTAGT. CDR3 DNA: TGTGCCAGCAGTCCCGGGAACCTTGGGAATTCACCCCTCCACTTT. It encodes CASSPGNLGNSPLHF.

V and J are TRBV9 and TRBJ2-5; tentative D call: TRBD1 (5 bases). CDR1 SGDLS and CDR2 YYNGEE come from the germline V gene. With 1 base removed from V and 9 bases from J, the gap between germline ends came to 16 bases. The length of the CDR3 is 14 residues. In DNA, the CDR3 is TGTGCCAGCAGCGTACTTCCAGGGTTCGATCCCCAGTACTTC. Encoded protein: CASSVLPGFDPQYF.

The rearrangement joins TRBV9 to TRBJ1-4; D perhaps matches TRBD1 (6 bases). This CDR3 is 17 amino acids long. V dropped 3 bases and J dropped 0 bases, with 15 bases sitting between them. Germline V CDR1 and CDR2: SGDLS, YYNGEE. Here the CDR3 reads CASSGVGQRSTNEKLFF. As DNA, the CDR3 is TGTGCCAGCAGCGGGGTGGGACAACGATCAACTAATGAAAAACTGTTTTTT.

In DNA, the CDR3 is TGTGCCAGCAGCAAAAATCGGGACAGGTGGATGGATAATTCACCCCTCCACTTT. It is translated as CASSKNRDRWMDNSPLHF. The chain has TRBV7-9 and TRBJ1-6; TRBD1 aligns across 8 bases. V was clipped by 5 bases and J by 5 bases; unmatched bases: 14. Germline V gene sequence: CDR1 SEHNR, CDR2 FQNEAQ (reference sequence). CDR3 length equals 18 residues.

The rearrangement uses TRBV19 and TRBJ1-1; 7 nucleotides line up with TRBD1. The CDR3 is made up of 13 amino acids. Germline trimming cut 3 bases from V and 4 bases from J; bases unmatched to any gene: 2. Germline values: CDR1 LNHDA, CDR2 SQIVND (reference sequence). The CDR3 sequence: CASSMEGATEAFF. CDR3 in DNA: TGTGCCAGTAGTATGGAGGGGGCCACTGAAGCTTTCTTT.

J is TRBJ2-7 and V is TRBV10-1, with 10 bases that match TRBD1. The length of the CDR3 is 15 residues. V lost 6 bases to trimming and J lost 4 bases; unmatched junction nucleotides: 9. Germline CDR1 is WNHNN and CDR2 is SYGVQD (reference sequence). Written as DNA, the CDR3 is TGCGCCAGCAGCGAACCGGGACAGGGGATTTACGAGCAGTACTTC. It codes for CASSEPGQGIYEQYF.

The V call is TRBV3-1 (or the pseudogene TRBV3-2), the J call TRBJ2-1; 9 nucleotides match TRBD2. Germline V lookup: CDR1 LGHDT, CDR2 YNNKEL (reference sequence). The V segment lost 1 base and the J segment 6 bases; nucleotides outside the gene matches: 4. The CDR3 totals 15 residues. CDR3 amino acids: CASSQVAGGLNEQFF. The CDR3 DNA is TGTGCCAGCAGCCAAGTGGCGGGGGGGCTCAATGAGCAGTTCTTC.

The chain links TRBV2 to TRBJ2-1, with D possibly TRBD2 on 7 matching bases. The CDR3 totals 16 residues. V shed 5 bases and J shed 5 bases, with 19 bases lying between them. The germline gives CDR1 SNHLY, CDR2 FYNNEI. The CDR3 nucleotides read TGTGCCAGCAGTCCTAGGGGGGGGGCTAGGGACAATGAGCAGTTCTTC. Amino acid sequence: CASSPRGGARDNEQFF. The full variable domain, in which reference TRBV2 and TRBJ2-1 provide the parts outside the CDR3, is EPEVTQTPSHQVTQMGQEVILRCVPISNHLYFYWYRQILGQKVEFLVSFYNNEISEKSEIFDDQFSVERPDGSNFTLKIRSTKLEDSAMYFCASSPRGGARDNEQFFGPGTRLTVL.

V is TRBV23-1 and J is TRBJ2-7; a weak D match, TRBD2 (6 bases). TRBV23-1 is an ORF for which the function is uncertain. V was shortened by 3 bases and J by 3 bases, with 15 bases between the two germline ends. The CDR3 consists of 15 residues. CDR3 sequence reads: CASSHRDSNFYEQYF. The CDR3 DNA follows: TGCGCCAGCAGTCATCGGGACTCAAATTTCTACGAGCAGTACTTC.

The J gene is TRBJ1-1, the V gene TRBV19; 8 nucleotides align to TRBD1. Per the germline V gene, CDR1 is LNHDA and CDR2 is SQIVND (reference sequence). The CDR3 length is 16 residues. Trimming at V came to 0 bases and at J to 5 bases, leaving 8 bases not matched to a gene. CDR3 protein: CASSIESRTGRTEAFF. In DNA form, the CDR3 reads TGTGCCAGTAGTATAGAGTCGCGGACAGGGAGGACTGAAGCTTTCTTT.

The CDR3 bases are TGCGCCAGCAGGACTATGGACAGGGAAAAACTGTTTTTT. Translated: CASRTMDREKLFF. The chain uses TRBV5-1 and TRBJ1-4, with TRBD1 identical over 7 bases. This CDR3 is built from 13 residues. CDR1 and CDR2 (germline): SGHRS, YFSETQ. Losses at the gene ends were 5 bases for V and 8 bases for J; bases not matched to a gene: 6. Complete variable domain (other parts from reference TRBV5-1 and TRBJ1-4): KAGVTQTPRYLIKTRGQQVTLSCSPISGHRSVSWYQQTPGQGLQFLFEYFSETQRNKGNFPGRFSGRQFSNSRSEMNVSTLELGDSALYLCASRTMDREKLFFGSGTQLSVL.

The chain's CDR3 is CASSVVTGGYNEQFF. Here the CDR3 DNA reads TGTGCCAGCAGCGTAGTCACAGGGGGATACAATGAGCAGTTCTTC. The V call is TRBV9, the J call TRBJ2-1, with 8 bases that match TRBD1. J lost 4 bases, V lost 0 bases, and 3 bases had no gene match. Germline-derived CDR1 and CDR2 are SGDLS and YYNGEE. This CDR3 has 15 residues.

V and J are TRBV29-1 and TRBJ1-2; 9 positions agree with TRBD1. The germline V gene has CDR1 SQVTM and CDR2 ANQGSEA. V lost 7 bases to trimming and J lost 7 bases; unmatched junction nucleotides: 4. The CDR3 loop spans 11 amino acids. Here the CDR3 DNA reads TGCAGCGGTTACAGGGGGCTTGGCTACACCTTC. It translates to CSGYRGLGYTF.

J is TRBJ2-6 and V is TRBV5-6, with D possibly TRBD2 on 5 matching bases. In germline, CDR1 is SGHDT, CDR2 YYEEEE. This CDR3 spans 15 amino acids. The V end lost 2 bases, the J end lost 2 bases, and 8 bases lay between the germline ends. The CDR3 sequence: CASSLLGPGANVLTF. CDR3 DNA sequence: TGTGCCAGCAGCTTACTAGGACCTGGGGCCAACGTCCTGACTTTC.

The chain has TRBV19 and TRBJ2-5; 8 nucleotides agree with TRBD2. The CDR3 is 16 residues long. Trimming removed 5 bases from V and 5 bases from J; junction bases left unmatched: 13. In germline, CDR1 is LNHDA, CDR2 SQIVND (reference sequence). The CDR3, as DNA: TGTGCCAGTAGTTTGACGGTGGGACTAGGCTCGGAGACCCAGTACTTC. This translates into CASSLTVGLGSETQYF.

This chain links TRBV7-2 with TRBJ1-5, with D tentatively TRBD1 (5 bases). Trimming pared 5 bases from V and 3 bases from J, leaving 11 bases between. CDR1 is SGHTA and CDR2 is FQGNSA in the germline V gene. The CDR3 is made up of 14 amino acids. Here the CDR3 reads CASSPTGYNQPQHF. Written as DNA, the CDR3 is TGTGCCAGCAGCCCCACAGGCTACAATCAGCCCCAGCATTTT.

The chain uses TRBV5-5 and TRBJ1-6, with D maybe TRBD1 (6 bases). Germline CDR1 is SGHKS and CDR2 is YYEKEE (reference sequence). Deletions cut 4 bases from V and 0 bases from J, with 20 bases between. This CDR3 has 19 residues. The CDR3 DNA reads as TGTGCCAGCAGCCCCGAGCGGGGACACCCGAGCTCCTATAATTCACCCCTCCACTTT. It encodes CASSPERGHPSSYNSPLHF. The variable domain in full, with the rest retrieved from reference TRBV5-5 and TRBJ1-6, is DAGVTQSPTHLIKTRGQQVTLRCSPISGHKSVSWYQQVLGQGPQFIFQYYEKEERGRGNFPDRFSARQFPNYSSELNVNALLLGDSALYLCASSPERGHPSSYNSPLHFGNGTRLTVT.

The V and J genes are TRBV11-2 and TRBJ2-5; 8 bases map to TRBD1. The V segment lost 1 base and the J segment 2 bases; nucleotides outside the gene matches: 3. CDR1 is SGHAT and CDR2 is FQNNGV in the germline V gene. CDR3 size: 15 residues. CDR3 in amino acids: CASSLGDRFQETQYF. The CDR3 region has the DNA TGTGCCAGCAGCTTAGGGGACAGGTTTCAAGAGACCCAGTACTTC.

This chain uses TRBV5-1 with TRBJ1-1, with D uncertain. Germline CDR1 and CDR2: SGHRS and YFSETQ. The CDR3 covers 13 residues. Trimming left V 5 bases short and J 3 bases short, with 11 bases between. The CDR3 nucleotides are TGCGCCAGCAGTTTCACAGCGGACACTGAAGCTTTCTTT. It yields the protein CASSFTADTEAFF.

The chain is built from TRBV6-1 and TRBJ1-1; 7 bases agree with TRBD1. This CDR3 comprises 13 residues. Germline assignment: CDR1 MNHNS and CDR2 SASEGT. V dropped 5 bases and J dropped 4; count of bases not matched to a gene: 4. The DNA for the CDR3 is TGTGCCAGCAGTAGACAGGGATTCACTGAAGCTTTCTTT. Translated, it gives CASSRQGFTEAFF.

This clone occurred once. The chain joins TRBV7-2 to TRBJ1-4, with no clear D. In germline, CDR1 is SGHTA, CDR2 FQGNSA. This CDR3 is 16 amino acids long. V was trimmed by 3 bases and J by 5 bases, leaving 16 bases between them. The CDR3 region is CASSFRGSGVNEKLFF. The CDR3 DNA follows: TGTGCCAGCAGCTTTAGAGGGTCCGGGGTAAATGAAAAACTGTTTTTT.

CDR3 sequence: CASSLGQGRNEQFF. Written as DNA, the CDR3 is TGTGCCAGCAGCTTGGGACAGGGGAGAAATGAGCAGTTCTTC. This rearrangement joins TRBV11-2 to TRBJ2-1; 10 nucleotides line up with TRBD1. This CDR3 is built from 14 residues. Per germline, CDR1 SGHAT and CDR2 FQNNGV. V dropped 3 bases and J dropped 7; count of bases not matched to a gene: 3.

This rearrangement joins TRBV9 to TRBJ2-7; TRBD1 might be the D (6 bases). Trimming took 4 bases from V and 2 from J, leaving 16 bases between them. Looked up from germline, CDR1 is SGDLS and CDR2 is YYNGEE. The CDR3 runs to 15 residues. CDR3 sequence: CASSSYRDRTYEQYF. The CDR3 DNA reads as TGTGCCAGCAGCAGCTACAGGGACCGCACCTACGAGCAGTACTTC.

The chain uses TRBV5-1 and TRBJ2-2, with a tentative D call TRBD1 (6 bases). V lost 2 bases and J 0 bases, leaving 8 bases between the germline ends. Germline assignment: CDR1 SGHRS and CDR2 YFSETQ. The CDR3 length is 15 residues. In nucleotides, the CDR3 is TGCGCCAGCAGCTTCGGGACACCGAACACCGGGGAGCTGTTTTTT. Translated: CASSFGTPNTGELFF.

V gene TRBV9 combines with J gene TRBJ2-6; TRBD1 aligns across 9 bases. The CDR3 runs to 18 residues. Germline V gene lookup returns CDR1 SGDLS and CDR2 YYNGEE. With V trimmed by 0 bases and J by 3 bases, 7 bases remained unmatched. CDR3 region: CASSVGGTGLVGANVLTF. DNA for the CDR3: TGTGCCAGCAGCGTAGGAGGGACAGGGCTGGTTGGGGCCAACGTCCTGACTTTC.

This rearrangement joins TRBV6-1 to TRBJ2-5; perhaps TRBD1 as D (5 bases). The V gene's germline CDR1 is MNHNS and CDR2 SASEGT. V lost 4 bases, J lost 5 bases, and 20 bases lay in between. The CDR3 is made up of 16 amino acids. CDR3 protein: CASSASTVYMEETQYF. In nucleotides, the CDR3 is TGTGCCAGCAGTGCCTCGACAGTCTATATGGAGGAGACCCAGTACTTC.

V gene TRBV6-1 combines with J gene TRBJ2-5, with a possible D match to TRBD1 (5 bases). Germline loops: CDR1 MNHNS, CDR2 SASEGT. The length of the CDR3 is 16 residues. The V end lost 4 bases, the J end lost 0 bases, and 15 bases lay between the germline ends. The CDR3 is CASSGRGLLYQETQYF. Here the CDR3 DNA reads TGTGCCAGCAGTGGTAGGGGATTATTGTACCAAGAGACCCAGTACTTC.

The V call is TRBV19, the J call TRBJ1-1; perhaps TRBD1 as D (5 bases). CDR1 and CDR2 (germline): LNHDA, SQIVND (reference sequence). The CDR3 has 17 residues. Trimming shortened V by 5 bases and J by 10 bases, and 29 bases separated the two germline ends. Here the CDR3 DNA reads TGTGCCAGTAGTCCCCGGGACCCGGGGGGTGTACCACTTGGAGCTTTCTTT. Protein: CASSPRDPGGVPLGAFF.

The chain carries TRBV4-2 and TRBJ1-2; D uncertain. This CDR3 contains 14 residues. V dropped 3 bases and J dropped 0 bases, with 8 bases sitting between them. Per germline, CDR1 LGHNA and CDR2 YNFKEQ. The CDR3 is CASSHRSSNYGYTF. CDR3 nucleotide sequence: TGTGCCAGCAGCCATCGGAGTTCTAACTATGGCTACACCTTC.

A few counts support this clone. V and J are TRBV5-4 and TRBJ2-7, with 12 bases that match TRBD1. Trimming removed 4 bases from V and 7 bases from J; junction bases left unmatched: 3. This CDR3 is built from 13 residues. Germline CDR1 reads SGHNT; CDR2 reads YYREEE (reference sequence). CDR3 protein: CASSGTGGREQYF. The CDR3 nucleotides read TGTGCCAGCAGCGGGACAGGGGGCAGAGAGCAGTACTTC.

The CDR3 reads CASSSFAQSGGATSTDTQYF. Here the CDR3 DNA reads TGTGCCAGCAGTTCCTTCGCGCAAAGCGGGGGGGCGACGAGCACAGATACGCAGTATTTT. This chain uses TRBV27 with TRBJ2-3, with 10 bases that match TRBD2. This CDR3 has 20 amino acids. Germline V gene lookup returns CDR1 MNHEY and CDR2 SMNVEV (reference sequence). The V gene end was trimmed by 4 bases and the J gene end by 0 bases; junction bases not matched to a gene: 16.